This TCR beta chain was sequenced in a study of CD8+ T cells in alopecia areata. The study's findings and limits: Higher clonality was seen in lesional scalp than in normal scalp, especially in alopecia totalis/universalis. Although TCR sharing was seen in mice, sharing across patients was less clear, possibly for HLA-related reasons. Sequencing of scalp samples also captures resident alphabeta T cells of normal skin.

The CDR3 totals 11 residues. V was cut by 4 bases and J by 5 bases, with 6 bases left in between. This clone has only a few counts. Its antigen is currently unknown. RNA was isolated and reverse transcribed to cDNA, the sequencing template. Profiling relied on immunoSEQ multiplex PCR, and the TCRdb table lists in-frame clones only, not all of them. The sample has some 180,000 clones, 56% seen once; the top ten hold about 5.3%. PBMCs, the starting material, were the source of sorted CD4+ and CD8+ T cells. Material for sequencing was CD8+ T cells sorted from blood. The chain carries TRBV23-1 and TRBJ2-7; D uncertain. TRBV23-1 is identified as an open reading frame with a role that is uncertain. The clonotype was recovered from a human donor in good health. The CDR3 reads CASSLRNEQYF. For the CDR3, the DNA is TGCGCCAGCAGTCTTCGGAACGAGCAGTACTTC.